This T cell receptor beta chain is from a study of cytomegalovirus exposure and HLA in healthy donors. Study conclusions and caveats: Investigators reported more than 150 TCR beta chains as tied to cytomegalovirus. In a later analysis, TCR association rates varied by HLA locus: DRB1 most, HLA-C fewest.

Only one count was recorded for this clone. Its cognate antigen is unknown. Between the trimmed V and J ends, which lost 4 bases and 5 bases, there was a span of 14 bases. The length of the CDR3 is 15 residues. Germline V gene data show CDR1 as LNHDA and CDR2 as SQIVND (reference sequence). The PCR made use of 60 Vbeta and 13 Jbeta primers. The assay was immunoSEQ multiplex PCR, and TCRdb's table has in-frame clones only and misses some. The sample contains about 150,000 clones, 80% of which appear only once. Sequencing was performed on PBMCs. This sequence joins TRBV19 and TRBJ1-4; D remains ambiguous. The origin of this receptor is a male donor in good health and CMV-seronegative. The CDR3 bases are TGTGCCAGTAGTACTCCGGGCCGAGGGAATGAAAAACTGTTTTTT. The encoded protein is CASSTPGRGNEKLFF.